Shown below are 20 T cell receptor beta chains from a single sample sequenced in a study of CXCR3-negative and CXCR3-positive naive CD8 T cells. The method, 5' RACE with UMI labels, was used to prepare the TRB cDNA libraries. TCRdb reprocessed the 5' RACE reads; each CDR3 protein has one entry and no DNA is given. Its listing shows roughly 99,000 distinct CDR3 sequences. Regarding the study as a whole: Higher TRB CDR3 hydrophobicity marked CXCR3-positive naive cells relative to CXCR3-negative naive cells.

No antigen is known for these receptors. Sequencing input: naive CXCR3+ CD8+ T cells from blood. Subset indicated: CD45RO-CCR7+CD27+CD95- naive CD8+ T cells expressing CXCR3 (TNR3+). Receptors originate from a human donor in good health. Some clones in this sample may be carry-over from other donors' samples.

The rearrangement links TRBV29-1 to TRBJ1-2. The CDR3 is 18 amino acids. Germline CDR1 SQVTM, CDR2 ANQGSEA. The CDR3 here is CSVGPNIGSLGTNYGYTF. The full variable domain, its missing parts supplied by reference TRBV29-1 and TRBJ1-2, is SAVISQKPSRDICQRGTSLTIQCQVDSQVTMMFWYRQQPGQSLTLIATANQGSEATYESGFVIDKFPISRPNLTFSTLTVSNMSPEDSSIYLCSVGPNIGSLGTNYGYTFGSGTRLTVV.

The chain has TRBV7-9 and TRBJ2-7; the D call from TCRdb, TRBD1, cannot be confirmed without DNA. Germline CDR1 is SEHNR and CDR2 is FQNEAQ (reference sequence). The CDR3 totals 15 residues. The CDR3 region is CASSSKDRDSYEQYF.

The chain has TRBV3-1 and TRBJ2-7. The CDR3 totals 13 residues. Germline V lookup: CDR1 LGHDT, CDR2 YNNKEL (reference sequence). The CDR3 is CASSQGLADLQYF.

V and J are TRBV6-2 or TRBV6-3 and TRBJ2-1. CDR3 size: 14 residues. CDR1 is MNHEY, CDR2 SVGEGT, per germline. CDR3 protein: CASSVLSSYNEQFF.

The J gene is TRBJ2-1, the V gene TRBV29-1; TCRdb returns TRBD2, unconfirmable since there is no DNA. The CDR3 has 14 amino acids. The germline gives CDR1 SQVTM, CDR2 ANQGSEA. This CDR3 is CSVEQREDYNEQFF.

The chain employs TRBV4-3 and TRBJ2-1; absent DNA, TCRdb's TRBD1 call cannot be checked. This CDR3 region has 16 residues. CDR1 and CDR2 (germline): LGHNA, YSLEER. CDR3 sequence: CASSHRGSGSYNEQFF.

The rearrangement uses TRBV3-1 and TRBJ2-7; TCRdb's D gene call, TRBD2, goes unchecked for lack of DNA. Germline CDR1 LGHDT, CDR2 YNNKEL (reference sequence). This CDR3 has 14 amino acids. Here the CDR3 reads CASSLSGLRSEQYF.

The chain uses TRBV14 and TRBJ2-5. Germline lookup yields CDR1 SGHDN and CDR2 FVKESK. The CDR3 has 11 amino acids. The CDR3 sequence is CASEEGETQYF.

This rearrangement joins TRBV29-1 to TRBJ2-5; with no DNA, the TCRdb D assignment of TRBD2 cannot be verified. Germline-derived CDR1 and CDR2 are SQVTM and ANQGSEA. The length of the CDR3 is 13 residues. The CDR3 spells CSVTAVLQETQYF.

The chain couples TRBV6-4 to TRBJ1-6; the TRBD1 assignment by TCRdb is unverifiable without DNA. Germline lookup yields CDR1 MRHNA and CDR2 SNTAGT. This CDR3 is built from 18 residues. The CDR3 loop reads CASSDFGQVFSYNSPLHF.

The CDR3 spells CAISGVGTSVTVQETQYF. The V call is TRBV10-3, the J call TRBJ2-5; the TRBD2 assignment by TCRdb is unverifiable without DNA. The CDR3 totals 18 residues. Germline V gene lookup returns CDR1 ENHRY and CDR2 SYGVKD.

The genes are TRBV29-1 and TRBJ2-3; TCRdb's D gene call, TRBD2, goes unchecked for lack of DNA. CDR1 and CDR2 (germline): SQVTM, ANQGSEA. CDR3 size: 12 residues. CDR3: CSVSGGLDTQYF.

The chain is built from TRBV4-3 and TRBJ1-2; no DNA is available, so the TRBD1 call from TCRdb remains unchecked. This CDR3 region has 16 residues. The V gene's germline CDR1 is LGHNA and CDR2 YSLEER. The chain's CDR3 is CASSQDFGTVNYGYTF.

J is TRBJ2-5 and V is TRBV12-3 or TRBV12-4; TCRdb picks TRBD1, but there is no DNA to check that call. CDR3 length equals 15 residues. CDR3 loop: CASSSPIFSQETQYF.

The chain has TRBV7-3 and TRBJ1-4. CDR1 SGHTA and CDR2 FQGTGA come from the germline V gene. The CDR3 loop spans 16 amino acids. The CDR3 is CASSFGALATNEKLFF.

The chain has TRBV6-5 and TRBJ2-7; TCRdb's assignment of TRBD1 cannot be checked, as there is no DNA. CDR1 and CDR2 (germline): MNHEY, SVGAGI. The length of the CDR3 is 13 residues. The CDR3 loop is CASSSRTGYEQYF.

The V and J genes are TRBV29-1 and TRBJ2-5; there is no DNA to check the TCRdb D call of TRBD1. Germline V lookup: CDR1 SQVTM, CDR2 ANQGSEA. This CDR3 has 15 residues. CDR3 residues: CSVGGGHPLQETQYF.

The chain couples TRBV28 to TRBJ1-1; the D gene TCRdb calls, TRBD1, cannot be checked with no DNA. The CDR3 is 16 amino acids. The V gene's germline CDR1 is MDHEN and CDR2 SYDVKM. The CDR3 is CASSYHPDRGDTEAFF.

The CDR3 reads CASSRAIYTTQQETQYF. The gene calls are TRBV4-1 and TRBJ2-5. This CDR3 is built from 17 residues. Germline V gene sequence: CDR1 MGHRA, CDR2 YSYEKL.

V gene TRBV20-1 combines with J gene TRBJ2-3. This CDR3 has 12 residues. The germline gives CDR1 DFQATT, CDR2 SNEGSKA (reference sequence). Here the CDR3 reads CSAPYGGDTQYF.